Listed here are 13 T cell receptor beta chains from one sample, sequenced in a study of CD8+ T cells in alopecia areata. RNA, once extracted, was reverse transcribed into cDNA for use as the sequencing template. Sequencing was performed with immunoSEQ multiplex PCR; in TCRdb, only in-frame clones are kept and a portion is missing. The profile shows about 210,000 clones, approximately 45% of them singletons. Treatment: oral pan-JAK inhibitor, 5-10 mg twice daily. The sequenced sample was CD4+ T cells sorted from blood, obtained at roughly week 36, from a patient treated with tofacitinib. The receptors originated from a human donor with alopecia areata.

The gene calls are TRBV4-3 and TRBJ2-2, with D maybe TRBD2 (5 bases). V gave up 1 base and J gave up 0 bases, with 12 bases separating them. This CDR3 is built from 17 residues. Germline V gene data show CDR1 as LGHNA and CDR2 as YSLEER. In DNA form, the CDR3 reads TGCGCCAGCAGCCAAGTTTTATCGGGAACGAACACCGGGGAGCTGTTTTTT. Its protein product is CASSQVLSGTNTGELFF.

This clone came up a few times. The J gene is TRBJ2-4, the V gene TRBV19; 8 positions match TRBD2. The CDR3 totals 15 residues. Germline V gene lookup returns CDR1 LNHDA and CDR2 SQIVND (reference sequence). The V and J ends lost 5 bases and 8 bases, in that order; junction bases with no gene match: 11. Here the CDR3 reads CASSRSGTRADIQYF. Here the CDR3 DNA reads TGTGCCAGTAGTCGCTCCGGGACTAGGGCCGACATTCAGTACTTC.

CDR3 coding DNA: TGTGCCATCAGTGAGTCCGGGGCGACCAATCAGCCCCAGCATTTT. Amino acid sequence: CAISESGATNQPQHF. The chain is built from TRBV10-3 and TRBJ1-5, with D possibly being TRBD1 (5 bases). The germline V and J ends were trimmed by 0 bases and 3 bases, with 9 bases remaining between them. This CDR3 spans 15 amino acids. CDR1 and CDR2 from the germline V gene are ENHRY and SYGVKD.

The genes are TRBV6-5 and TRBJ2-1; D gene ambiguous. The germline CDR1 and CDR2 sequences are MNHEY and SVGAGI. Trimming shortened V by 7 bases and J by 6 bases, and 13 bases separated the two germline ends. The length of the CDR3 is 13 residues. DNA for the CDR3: TGTGCCAGCACGTCGGTGACGGGCAATGAGCAGTTCTTC. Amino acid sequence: CASTSVTGNEQFF.

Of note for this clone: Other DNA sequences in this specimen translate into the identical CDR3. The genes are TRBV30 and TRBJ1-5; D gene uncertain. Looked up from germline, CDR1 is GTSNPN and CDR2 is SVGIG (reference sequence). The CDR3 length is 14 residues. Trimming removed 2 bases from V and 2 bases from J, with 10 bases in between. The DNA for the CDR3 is TGTGCCTGGAGTCGAGCTGGGGGCAATCAGCCCCAGCATTTT. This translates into CAWSRAGGNQPQHF.

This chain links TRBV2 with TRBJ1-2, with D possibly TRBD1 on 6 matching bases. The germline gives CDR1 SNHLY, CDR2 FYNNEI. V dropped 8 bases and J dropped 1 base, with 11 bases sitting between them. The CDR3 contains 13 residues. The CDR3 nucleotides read TGTGCCAGCGATCAGGGGAATAACTATGGCTACACCTTC. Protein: CASDQGNNYGYTF.

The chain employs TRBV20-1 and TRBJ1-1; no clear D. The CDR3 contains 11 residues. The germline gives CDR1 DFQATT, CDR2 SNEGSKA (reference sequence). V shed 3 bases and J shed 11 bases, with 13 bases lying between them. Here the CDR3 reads CSASRSGLAFF. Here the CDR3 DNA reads TGCAGTGCTAGTCGGTCGGGGTTGGCTTTCTTT.

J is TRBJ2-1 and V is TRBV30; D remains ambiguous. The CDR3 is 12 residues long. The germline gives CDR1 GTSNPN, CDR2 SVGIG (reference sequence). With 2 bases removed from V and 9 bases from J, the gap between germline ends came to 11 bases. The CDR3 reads CAWSPRLGEQFF. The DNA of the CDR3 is TGTGCCTGGAGTCCAAGGTTGGGTGAGCAGTTCTTC.

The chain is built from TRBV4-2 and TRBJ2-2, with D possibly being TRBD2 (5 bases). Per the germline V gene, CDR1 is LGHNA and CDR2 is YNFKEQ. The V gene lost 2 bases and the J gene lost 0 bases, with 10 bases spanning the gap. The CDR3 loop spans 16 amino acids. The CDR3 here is CASSQTRSSNTGELFF. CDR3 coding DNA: TGTGCCAGCAGCCAAACTAGATCCTCGAACACCGGGGAGCTGTTTTTT.

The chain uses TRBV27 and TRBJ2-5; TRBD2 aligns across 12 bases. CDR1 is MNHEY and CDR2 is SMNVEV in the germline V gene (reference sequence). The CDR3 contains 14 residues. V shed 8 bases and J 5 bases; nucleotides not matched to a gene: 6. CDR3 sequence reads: CASSSLAGGETQYF. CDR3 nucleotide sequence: TGTGCCAGCTCTAGCCTAGCGGGAGGGGAGACCCAGTACTTC.

The CDR3 sequence is CAISAVNGKSYNEQFF. In nucleotides, the CDR3 is TGTGCCATCAGTGCTGTTAACGGGAAGTCCTACAATGAGCAGTTCTTC. The chain links TRBV10-3 to TRBJ2-1; possibly TRBD2 for D (5 bases). CDR3 size: 16 residues. Germline V CDR1 and CDR2: ENHRY, SYGVKD. V dropped 4 bases and J dropped 1 base, with 14 bases sitting between them.

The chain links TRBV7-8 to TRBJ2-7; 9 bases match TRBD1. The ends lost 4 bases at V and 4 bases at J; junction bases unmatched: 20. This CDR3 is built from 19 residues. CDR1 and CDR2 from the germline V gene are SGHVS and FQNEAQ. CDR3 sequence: CASSSYMGAPGTGRYEQYF. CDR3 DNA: TGTGCCAGCAGCTCCTATATGGGTGCTCCCGGGACAGGGCGATACGAGCAGTACTTC.

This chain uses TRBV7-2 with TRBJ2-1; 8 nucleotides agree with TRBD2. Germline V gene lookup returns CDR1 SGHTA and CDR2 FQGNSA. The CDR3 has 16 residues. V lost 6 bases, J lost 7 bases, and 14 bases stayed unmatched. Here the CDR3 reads CASSRRSSGRGNEQFF. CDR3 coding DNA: TGTGCCAGCAGTCGACGATCGAGCGGGAGAGGAAATGAGCAGTTCTTC.